A selection of T cell receptor beta chains follows, all from one sample in a study of cytotoxic CD8 clonotypes in ibrutinib-treated CLL. Clones were sequenced by immunoSEQ multiplex PCR, and TCRdb holds only the in-frame ones, with some missing. The sample records about 200,000 clones, roughly 79% being singletons. Source: PBMCs, taken after 12 months of ibrutinib treatment. The receptors derive from a human donor with chronic lymphocytic leukemia. CDR3s include the opening cysteine and the closing phenylalanine or tryptophan. The D gene is left open where the match is weak. Not all rows give a size; the values are once, few, many and, for expanded clones, a class.

J: TRBJ2-1; size: .; D: .; V: TRBV1; CDR3: CTSSRSGSYNEQFF; DNA: TGCACCAGCAGCCGTAGCGGTAGCTACAATGAGCAGTTCTTC
J: TRBJ1-2; size: .; D: .; V: TRBV5-4; CDR3: CASSLDQGPYGYTF; DNA: TGTGCCAGCAGCTTGGACCAGGGTCCTTATGGCTACACCTTC
J: TRBJ2-3; size: many; D: TRBD2; V: TRBV18; CDR3: CASTSDLAGADTQYF; DNA: TGTGCCAGCACCTCAGACCTGGCGGGGGCAGATACGCAGTATTTT
J: TRBJ1-6; size: .; D: .; V: TRBV6-5; CDR3: CASSYSPEDSPLHF; DNA: TGTGCCAGCAGTTATTCCCCGGAGGATTCACCCCTCCACTTT
J: TRBJ1-1; size: once; D: .; V: TRBV5-4; CDR3: CASHRPGPVVNTEAFF; DNA: TGTGCCAGCCATCGGCCAGGCCCGGTCGTGAACACTGAAGCTTTCTTT
J: TRBJ2-3; size: once; D: TRBD2; V: TRBV5-1; CDR3: CASSLVLAGVTDTQYF; DNA: TGCGCCAGCAGCTTGGTTCTAGCGGGAGTCACAGATACGCAGTATTTT
J: TRBJ1-1; size: .; D: .; V: TRBV5-6; CDR3: CASSLVKGYTEAFF; DNA: TGTGCCAGCAGCTTGGTTAAGGGGTACACTGAAGCTTTCTTT
J: TRBJ2-7; size: once; D: .; V: TRBV7-9; CDR3: CASSSPGTYTYEQYF; DNA: TGTGCCAGCAGCTCCCCCGGGACTTACACCTACGAGCAGTACTTC
J: TRBJ1-6; size: .; D: .; V: TRBV10-2; CDR3: CASKTAYNSPLHF; DNA: TGCGCCAGCAAAACAGCCTATAATTCACCCCTCCACTTT
J: TRBJ2-7; size: .; D: .; V: TRBV29-1; CDR3: CSAGLRGAYEQYF; DNA: TGCAGCGCTGGATTAAGGGGGGCCTACGAGCAGTACTTC
J: TRBJ1-2; size: .; D: TRBD1; V: TRBV6-5; CDR3: CASSRRDRGQGYTF; DNA: TGTGCCAGCAGCCGCAGGGACAGGGGGCAAGGCTACACCTTC
J: TRBJ1-3; size: few; D: .; V: TRBV6-5; CDR3: CASSLMGERGNTIYF; DNA: TGTGCCAGCAGTCTGATGGGGGAACGTGGAAACACCATATATTTT
J: TRBJ1-5; size: few; D: .; V: TRBV7-6; CDR3: CASSQMSGANQPQHF; DNA: TGTGCCAGCAGCCAGATGTCAGGGGCAAATCAGCCCCAGCATTTT
J: TRBJ2-1; size: .; D: .; V: TRBV6-4; CDR3: CASSAAGQRYNEQFF; DNA: TGTGCCAGCAGTGCGGCGGGACAGCGCTACAATGAGCAGTTCTTC
J: TRBJ1-1; size: .; D: TRBD1; V: TRBV30; CDR3: CAWIFPSPRDRSTNTEAFF; DNA: TGTGCCTGGATTTTCCCCTCACCCCGGGACAGAAGTACCAACACTGAAGCTTTCTTT
J: TRBJ2-1; size: .; D: .; V: TRBV28; CDR3: CASSYYNEQFF; DNA: TGTGCCAGCAGTTACTACAATGAGCAGTTCTTC
J: TRBJ2-7; size: .; D: .; V: TRBV11-3; CDR3: CASSLVFEQYF; DNA: TGTGCCAGCAGCTTAGTTTTCGAGCAGTACTTC
J: TRBJ2-3; size: .; D: TRBD2; V: TRBV10-1; CDR3: CASSPGLGTDTQYF; DNA: TGCGCCAGCAGTCCGGGACTAGGCACAGATACGCAGTATTTT
J: TRBJ2-3; size: .; D: TRBD2; V: TRBV7-8; CDR3: CASSLGLATSDTQYF; DNA: TGTGCCAGCAGCTTGGGACTAGCTACCAGCGATACGCAGTATTTT
J: TRBJ2-3; size: .; D: .; V: TRBV19; CDR3: CASSTLGRGNTDTQYF; DNA: TGTGCCAGTAGTACCCTCGGACGGGGAAACACAGATACGCAGTATTTT